This T cell receptor beta chain was captured in a study of cytomegalovirus exposure and HLA in healthy donors. About the study: The 120 validation repertoires used the same platform as the roughly 700 first-cohort repertoires (as reported by a later analysis).

Study observations and caveats: It was reportedly the case that the classifier diagnosed cytomegalovirus status with high specificity and sensitivity. The authors listed about 170 TCR beta chains as cytomegalovirus-associated.

CDR3 length: 11 residues. The V end lost 7 bases, the J end lost 3 bases, and 7 bases lay between the germline ends. The V gene's germline CDR1 is MNHEY and CDR2 SVGAGI. Clones were read by immunoSEQ multiplex PCR, and TCRdb kept only the in-frame ones, dropping some. This table has tens of thousands of clones, approximately 90% appearing once. Comments on this clone: Its antigen is unidentified.

The specimen was PBMCs. The receptor's source is a woman between 18 and 29 years old in good health and CMV-seropositive. The genes are TRBV6-5 and TRBJ2-7, with D perhaps matching TRBD1 (5 bases). CDR3 region: CASTQGYEQYF. In DNA form, the CDR3 reads TGTGCCAGCACCCAGGGCTACGAGCAGTACTTC.